Shown below are 11 T cell receptor beta chains from a single sample sequenced in a study of T-cell memory formation after mild COVID-19. TCRdb re-analysed the 5' RACE reads in MiXCR, keeping a single row per CDR3 protein. The sample has roughly 600,000 distinct CDR3 sequences; over 15% are singletons. Sequencing was carried out using PBMCs or a T cell subset sorted from them (not recorded which). All receptors come from an adult woman who had mild COVID-19 (a few samples of this study predate the infection). Cell type and time point are not known.

The V gene is TRBV10-3, the J gene TRBJ1-5; D is possibly TRBD1 (5 bases). The CDR3 totals 16 residues. CDR1 ENHRY and CDR2 SYGVKD come from the germline V gene. Trimming stripped 4 bases from V and 5 bases from J, with 18 bases between. For the CDR3, the DNA is TGTGCCATCAGTGGAAAAACTGGGGGTTCTGATCAGCCCCAGCATTTT. Translated, it gives CAISGKTGGSDQPQHF.

The sample holds one count of this clonotype. This sequence joins TRBV15 and TRBJ2-7; no firm D call. The CDR3 runs 13 residues. The V end lost 5 bases, the J end lost 7 bases, and 15 bases lay between the germline ends. The germline gives CDR1 LNHNV, CDR2 YYDKDF (reference sequence). CDR3 bases: TGTGCCACCAGCGCTTACTCCGGACGGGAGCAGTACTTC. This translates into CATSAYSGREQYF.

The chain carries TRBV21-1 and TRBJ2-7. TRBV21-1 is a documented pseudogene. This CDR3 comprises 13 residues. CDR3 nucleotides: TGTGCCAGCAGCAAAGAGCCCGAATACGAGCAGTACTTC. This gives the protein CASSKEPEYEQYF.

The chain has TRBV3-1 and TRBJ2-5; D gene unclear. V was clipped by 8 bases and J by 5 bases, with 9 bases between them. CDR1 and CDR2 from the germline V gene are LGHDT and YNNKEL (reference sequence). CDR3 length equals 11 residues. The CDR3: CASASVETQYF. The CDR3 DNA reads TGTGCCAGCGCCTCCGTGGAGACCCAGTACTTC.

The CDR3 nucleotides read TGTGCCAGCAGTTTATTTTCCCCCCGGGCAGGCTACGAGCAGTACTTC. Translated: CASSLFSPRAGYEQYF. This chain connects TRBV27 to TRBJ2-7; no clear D gene. The CDR3 length is 16 residues. Germline loops: CDR1 MNHEY, CDR2 SMNVEV (reference sequence). V lost 1 base, J lost 3 bases, and 16 bases lay in between.

This clonotype was counted at least ten times. The CDR3, as DNA: TGCGCCAGCAGCGTAGTAGCGGGAGGCCTCTACGAGCAGTACTTC. Protein product: CASSVVAGGLYEQYF. V and J are TRBV4-1 and TRBJ2-7; 10 nucleotides agree with TRBD2. This CDR3 is 15 amino acids long. Germline trimming cut 5 bases from V and 3 bases from J; bases unmatched to any gene: 7. Germline V lookup: CDR1 MGHRA, CDR2 YSYEKL.

The gene calls are TRBV7-2 and TRBJ1-1; a weak D match, TRBD1 (5 bases). Trimming removed 4 bases from V and 8 bases from J, with 17 bases in between. In germline, CDR1 is SGHTA, CDR2 FQGNSA. The CDR3 runs 14 residues. This chain's CDR3 is CASSSRQSPREAFF. CDR3 sequence (DNA): TGTGCCAGCAGCTCCCGACAGAGTCCGAGAGAAGCTTTCTTT.

J is TRBJ1-5 and V is TRBV10-3, with TRBD1 matching over 7 bases. V lost 0 bases and J lost 0; bases outside the gene matches: 5. Germline V gene data show CDR1 as ENHRY and CDR2 as SYGVKD. This CDR3 has 17 amino acids. The CDR3 reads CAISESRTGYSNQPQHF. In DNA, the CDR3 is TGTGCCATCAGTGAGTCCAGGACAGGCTATAGCAATCAGCCCCAGCATTTT.

The rearrangement joins TRBV20-1 to TRBJ1-1, with unresolved D. Trimming cost V 1 base and J 1 base, with 4 bases left between them. Germline assignment: CDR1 DFQATT and CDR2 SNEGSKA (reference sequence). This CDR3 is built from 12 residues. The DNA of the CDR3 is TGCAGTGCTAGAGTAGGGAACACTGAAGCTTTCTTT. The encoded protein is CSARVGNTEAFF.

The genes are TRBV10-3 and TRBJ1-1; maybe TRBD1 (5 bases). The CDR3 sequence is 13 residues long. The V and J ends lost 4 bases and 1 base respectively, with 7 bases between them. CDR1 is ENHRY and CDR2 is SYGVKD in the germline V gene. The CDR3 nucleotides read TGTGCCATCAGTGGGGGCCCGAACACTGAAGCTTTCTTT. This codes for CAISGGPNTEAFF.

This clonotype was picked up a small number of times. The J gene is TRBJ2-3, the V gene TRBV23-1; 7 bases are a match to TRBD1. TRBV23-1 is known as an ORF, though its function is uncertain. The junction had 9 bases not matched to a gene; V was cut back by 4 bases and J by 2 bases. The CDR3 has 16 residues. The CDR3 bases are TGCGCCAGCAGTCGCCCCGACAGGGCCCCCACAGATACGCAGTATTTT. Amino acid sequence: CASSRPDRAPTDTQYF.